This TCR beta chain was profiled in a study of OX40 agonist ivuxolimab in advanced cancers. About the research overall: Partial responses occurred in Three dose-escalation patients, one with hepatocellular carcinoma and two with cutaneous melanoma.

Samples were taken at baseline and on day 1 of cycles 4 and 7. Of note for this clone: Antigen: not known.

Overall study results and limits: Still undetermined is the antigen specificity of the expanded peripheral T cells. Average numbers of expanded clones were greater in CD8+ T cells than in CD4+.

This table comes from immunoSEQ multiplex PCR, and its TCRdb copy is limited to in-frame clones, with some not included. The sample has about 15,000 clones, roughly 75% seen once. Germline V gene lookup returns CDR1 GTSNPN and CDR2 SVGIG (reference sequence). With 0 bases removed from V and 1 base from J, the gap between germline ends came to 19 bases. The CDR3 sequence is 18 residues long. The sample in question was CD4+ or CD8+ T cells sorted from blood, obtained in a trial of the OX40 agonist ivuxolimab. The receptor was derived from an adult with an advanced solid tumor such as melanoma, head and neck, liver or kidney cancer. This chain links TRBV30 with TRBJ1-5; D may be TRBD1 (5 bases). The chain's CDR3 is CAWSVRGGYGESNQPQHF. The CDR3 region has the DNA TGTGCCTGGAGTGTACGCGGGGGTTACGGTGAAAGCAATCAGCCCCAGCATTTT.